These 16 T cell receptor beta chains came from one sample sequenced in a study of metastatic and nonmetastatic thyroid tumors. TCRdb re-called clones from the PCR reads using MiXCR. The top ten hold around 14% of the sample, which has tens of thousands of clones, around 14% seen once. Nobody among the patients had been given any treatment before thyroid surgery. The sample was blood. The origin of the receptors is a male donor with papillary thyroid cancer or a benign thyroid nodule (not recorded which). Some clones in this sample may be carry-over from other donors' samples.

This clone was seen repeatedly, ten times or more. The V gene is TRBV5-8, the J gene TRBJ2-7; D gene uncertain. The germline V gene encodes CDR1 SGHTS and CDR2 YDEGEE. The CDR3 spans 10 residues. Trimming took 6 bases from V and 6 from J, leaving 7 bases between them. CDR3 in amino acids: CASIILEQYF. The CDR3 coding sequence is TGTGCCAGCATTATTCTCGAGCAGTACTTC.

This clone was picked up many times. CDR3 loop: CASSSHPDRVGANVLTF. In nucleotides, the CDR3 is TGTGCCAGCAGTTCCCACCCCGACAGGGTCGGGGCCAACGTCCTGACTTTC. The V call is TRBV12-3 or TRBV12-4, the J call TRBJ2-6; TRBD1 matches at 7 bases. J gave up 4 bases and V 4 bases, and 10 bases lay outside the gene matches. This CDR3 is 17 amino acids long.

There are many counts of this clone. This rearrangement joins TRBV12-3 or TRBV12-4 to TRBJ2-7; TRBD1 is a possible D gene (6 bases). V was clipped by 9 bases and J by 0 bases, with 12 bases between them. The CDR3 contains 13 residues. The CDR3: CASTVRGSYEQYF. CDR3 DNA: TGTGCCAGTACGGTCAGGGGCTCCTACGAGCAGTACTTC.

There are many counts of this clone. The CDR3 sequence is CASSLTGAGGPHETQYF. In DNA, the CDR3 is TGTGCCAGCAGCTTAACAGGAGCGGGGGGGCCCCATGAGACCCAGTACTTC. The rearrangement links TRBV7-3 to TRBJ2-5; TRBD2 matches 10 bases. Germline assignment: CDR1 SGHTA and CDR2 FQGTGA. The CDR3 has 17 amino acids. Losses at the gene ends were 0 bases for V and 5 bases for J; bases not matched to a gene: 9.

This clone has only a few counts. The chain links TRBV19 to TRBJ2-1; TRBD2 matches at 9 bases. The CDR3 is made up of 13 amino acids. The trim removed 4 bases at V and 10 bases at J, leaving 5 bases unmatched. Per germline, CDR1 LNHDA and CDR2 SQIVND (reference sequence). The chain's CDR3 is CASSTGLAGEQFF. The CDR3, as DNA: TGTGCCAGTAGTACGGGACTAGCAGGCGAGCAGTTCTTC.

This clone was seen at least ten times. The chain recombines TRBV6-1 with TRBJ2-3; 8 bases agree with TRBD1. This CDR3 comprises 14 residues. Germline V gene sequence: CDR1 MNHNS, CDR2 SASEGT. With V trimmed by 8 bases and J by 0 bases, 4 bases remained unmatched. Here the CDR3 DNA reads TGTGCCAGCTCCCAGGGGGCCAGCACAGATACGCAGTATTTT. The encoded protein is CASSQGASTDTQYF.

This clone was recorded many times. This chain uses TRBV6-4 with TRBJ2-2, with D perhaps assigned TRBD1 or TRBD2 (5 bases each). Trimming took off 0 bases at V and 1 base at J, with 9 bases between the two ends. Germline loops: CDR1 MRHNA, CDR2 SNTAGT. This CDR3 spans 16 amino acids. The DNA of the CDR3 is TGTGCCAGCAGTGACTCGGGGGACGGGAACACCGGGGAGCTGTTTTTT. Amino acids: CASSDSGDGNTGELFF.

This clone was detected many times. The chain uses TRBV4-2 and TRBJ2-7; tentative D call: TRBD2 (6 bases). V was clipped by 4 bases and J by 7 bases, with 17 bases between them. The CDR3 totals 14 residues. Germline CDR1 reads LGHNA; CDR2 reads YNFKEQ. The CDR3 loop reads CASSPRVAAGEQYF. DNA of the CDR3: TGTGCCAGCAGCCCCCGAGTCGCCGCGGGAGAGCAGTACTTC.

The genes are TRBV11-2 and TRBJ2-1; 14 bases are a match to TRBD2. Germline assignment: CDR1 SGHAT and CDR2 FQNNGV. The CDR3 contains 17 residues. The V and J ends lost 3 bases and 8 bases, in that order; junction bases with no gene match: 9. CDR3 sequence (DNA): TGTGCCAGCAGCTTCGGACTAGCGGGAGGCATAGGCGATGAGCAGTTCTTC. It encodes CASSFGLAGGIGDEQFF.

As for this clone: Being one base from a much bigger clone, this may be a read error. This same CDR3 is encoded by further DNA sequences in the sample. V and J are TRBV29-1 and TRBJ1-1; D is possibly TRBD1 (6 bases). V was trimmed by 7 bases and J by 5 bases, leaving 14 bases between them. From germline, CDR1 is SQVTM and CDR2 ANQGSEA. The CDR3 totals 12 residues. This CDR3 is CSGGQGMTEAFF. In nucleotides, the CDR3 is TGCAGCGGCGGGCAGGGGATGACTGAAGCTTTCTTT.

This clone was counted only a few times. One junction end does not reproduce the germline sequence, and a read error may be involved. V and J are TRBV6-1 and TRBJ1-1; D call uncertain. The CDR3 sequence is 13 residues long. CDR1 and CDR2 (germline): MNHNS, SASEGT. In DNA, the CDR3 is TGTGCCAGCAGTCCCAGCAGGAAACTTGAATCTTTCTTT. As protein: CASSPSRKLESFF.

J is TRBJ2-3 and V is TRBV11-2; 7 bases are shared with TRBD2. The CDR3 runs to 17 residues. Germline V lookup: CDR1 SGHAT, CDR2 FQNNGV. V shed 5 bases and J 9 bases; nucleotides not matched to a gene: 20. CDR3 nucleotide sequence: TGTGCCAGCAGCCCTAGTAAGGGAGCGGTTGGGGAGGGGACGCAGTATTTT. Translated: CASSPSKGAVGEGTQYF.

The rearrangement uses TRBV28 and TRBJ2-7; 9 nucleotides agree with TRBD1. Germline CDR1 and CDR2: MDHEN and SYDVKM. J gave up 4 bases and V 5 bases, and 9 bases lay outside the gene matches. CDR3 length: 15 amino acids. CDR3 residues: CASSRDRAPWYEQYF. CDR3 nucleotides: TGTGCCAGCAGTCGGGACAGGGCCCCTTGGTACGAGCAGTACTTC.

This clone appeared many times. The chain employs TRBV19 and TRBJ1-3; 7 bases map to TRBD1. The CDR3 covers 13 residues. CDR1 is LNHDA, CDR2 SQIVND, per germline (reference sequence). The V segment lost 4 bases and the J segment 9 bases; nucleotides outside the gene matches: 6. CDR3 sequence: CASSKTGLFTIYF. The CDR3 region has the DNA TGTGCCAGTAGTAAGACAGGGTTATTCACCATATATTTT.

This clone was recorded many times. The rearrangement uses TRBV20-1 and TRBJ2-7; TRBD1 aligns across 8 bases. Germline CDR1 reads DFQATT; CDR2 reads SNEGSKA (reference sequence). The CDR3 has 15 amino acids. Trimming cost V 5 bases and J 0 bases; bases outside gene matches: 9. The CDR3 DNA reads as TGCAGTGCTGGAGGCAGGGGGCCCCTCTCCTACGAGCAGTACTTC. Translated: CSAGGRGPLSYEQYF.

This clone is deemed medium-sized. The DNA for the CDR3 is TGTGCCAGCAGTTGGAGGTGGAGGGCTAATTCACCCCTCCACTTT. This codes for CASSWRWRANSPLHF. This chain uses TRBV6-1 with TRBJ1-6; D unresolved. The ends were cut back, 5 bases at V and 6 bases at J, with 14 bases in the middle. The CDR3 sequence is 15 residues long. Germline V gene sequence: CDR1 MNHNS, CDR2 SASEGT.